The clone carrying this T cell receptor beta chain has at least ten counts. Its antigen is still unknown. The data were taken from a study of regulatory T cells in long-lasting Graves disease. Findings of the study overall: Patients with persistent disease showed a bias toward TRBV28, TRBJ1-2 and TRBJ2-5. Newly diagnosed patients shared 750 to 1,000 public clonotypes; persistent patients shared a few thousand.

V lost 6 bases to trimming and J lost 7 bases, with 12 bases between them. Germline V gives CDR1 MNHGY, CDR2 SAAAGT. This CDR3 region has 13 residues. HTBI primers from iRepertoire and Arm-PCR of CDR3 regions yielded the TCR beta libraries. TCRdb re-called the multiplex PCR reads with MiXCR, one entry per CDR3 protein. The sample contains roughly 420,000 distinct CDR3 sequences, about 16% of which appear only once. The time point is: newly diagnosed GD, antithyroid drugs for less than 3 months. RNA extracted from PBMCs served as the sequencing template. This clonotype originated in a female donor with Graves disease. The source material was peripheral blood mononuclear cells (PBMCs), sampled at new diagnosis, from a patient treated with antithyroid drugs. The V call is TRBV6-8, the J call TRBJ2-2; D unclear. The CDR3 reads CASRTQKGGELFF. CDR3 in DNA: TGTGCCAGCAGGACGCAGAAGGGCGGGGAGCTGTTTTTT.